These T cell receptor beta chains were read from a single sample in a study of T cell responses to AZD1222 COVID-19 vaccine. The data were produced by immunoSEQ multiplex PCR, yet TCRdb's version contains in-frame clones alone and is incomplete. The sample includes 95,000 to 100,000 clones, more than 70% of them seen just once. Here the sequenced sample was peripheral blood, taken 28 days after the second AZD1222 dose. These receptors all stem from an adult who received the AZD1222 COVID-19 vaccine. Both conserved end residues are part of each CDR3. The order of the fields is J gene, V gene, clone size, D gene, CDR3 protein, CDR3 DNA. D genes are given only for firm matches. Some rows have no size entry. The others give once, few or many, or a class for an expanded clone.

J gene: TRBJ2-7
V gene: TRBV7-2
clone size: -
D gene: -
CDR3 protein: CASSPTSLGQYF
CDR3 DNA: TGTGCCAGCAGCCCGACTAGTTTGGGGCAGTACTTC

J gene: TRBJ1-1
V gene: TRBV5-4
clone size: -
D gene: -
CDR3 protein: CASRPRGDTNTEAFF
CDR3 DNA: TGTGCCAGCAGGCCCCGGGGGGACACGAACACTGAAGCTTTCTTT

J gene: TRBJ1-5
V gene: TRBV4-1
clone size: -
D gene: -
CDR3 protein: CASSQDPGMMANQPQHF
CDR3 DNA: TGCGCCAGCAGCCAAGATCCTGGCATGATGGCGAATCAGCCCCAGCATTTT

J gene: TRBJ2-7
V gene: TRBV27
clone size: -
D gene: TRBD2
CDR3 protein: CASSSFSGGPAHEQYF
CDR3 DNA: TGTGCCAGCAGTTCGTTTTCGGGAGGGCCAGCCCACGAGCAGTACTTC

J gene: TRBJ1-2
V gene: TRBV6-5
clone size: -
D gene: -
CDR3 protein: CASSRDGGPGGYTF
CDR3 DNA: TGTGCCAGCAGTCGGGACGGAGGCCCTGGTGGCTACACCTTC

J gene: TRBJ2-5
V gene: TRBV4-1
clone size: -
D gene: TRBD2
CDR3 protein: CASSQRGLASRETQYF
CDR3 DNA: TGCGCCAGCAGCCAGAGGGGACTAGCGTCCAGAGAGACCCAGTACTTC

J gene: TRBJ2-2
V gene: TRBV6-1
clone size: few
D gene: -
CDR3 protein: CASTKNGELFF
CDR3 DNA: TGTGCCAGCACCAAAAACGGGGAGCTGTTTTTT

J gene: TRBJ2-7
V gene: TRBV9
clone size: once
D gene: TRBD2
CDR3 protein: CASSVGPGLAGVPYEQYF
CDR3 DNA: TGTGCCAGCAGCGTAGGGCCGGGACTAGCGGGAGTTCCCTACGAGCAGTACTTC

J gene: TRBJ2-1
V gene: TRBV5-1
clone size: -
D gene: TRBD2
CDR3 protein: CASSLGLAGGYYNEQFF
CDR3 DNA: TGCGCCAGCAGCTTGGGACTAGCGGGAGGCTACTACAATGAGCAGTTCTTC

J gene: TRBJ2-3
V gene: TRBV12-3/TRBV12-4
clone size: -
D gene: -
CDR3 protein: CASSLQTDTQYF
CDR3 DNA: TGTGCCAGCAGTCTACAGACAGATACGCAGTATTTT

J gene: TRBJ2-2
V gene: TRBV30
clone size: -
D gene: -
CDR3 protein: CAWSVLGRGTGELFF
CDR3 DNA: TGTGCCTGGAGTGTACTAGGGAGAGGCACCGGGGAGCTGTTTTTT